A single sample gave rise to the 9 T cell receptor beta chains below, sequenced in a study of vaccination effects on CD4 cells after COVID-19. Libraries were prepared by immunoSEQ multiplex PCR; TCRdb keeps only in-frame clonotypes and omits some of them. The sample has approximately 16,000 clones; about two thirds are singletons. The antigens these receptors bind are not known. Sequencing in the ViraFEST assay came after antigen-specific CD4+ T cells had been expanded with viral peptide pools, which were used to stimulate PBMC. Culturing for more than 9 days preceded CD4+ T cell isolation. Two-dose BNT162b2 or mRNA-1273 vaccination was given to participants. The sample in question was CD4+ T cells from PBMCs cultured with SARS-CoV-2 spike peptides, obtained after COVID-19 vaccination. These receptors were obtained from a human donor who received a COVID-19 vaccine.

The genes are TRBV5-6 and TRBJ2-3; maybe TRBD1 (6 bases). Germline V CDR1 and CDR2: SGHDT, YYEEEE. This CDR3 contains 16 residues. Trimming shortened V by 4 bases and J by 2 bases, and 17 bases separated the two germline ends. The CDR3 here is CASSLEVGQSTDTQYF. CDR3 coding DNA: TGTGCCAGCAGCCTTGAGGTAGGACAGTCCACAGATACGCAGTATTTT.

V gene TRBV30 combines with J gene TRBJ1-5; 8 bases agree with TRBD1. V shed 0 bases, J shed 3 bases, and the junction held 4 bases outside the gene matches. CDR3 length equals 15 residues. Germline loops: CDR1 GTSNPN, CDR2 SVGIG (reference sequence). This chain's CDR3 is CAWSVPDRDNQPQHF. CDR3 nucleotides: TGTGCCTGGAGTGTACCGGACAGGGACAATCAGCCCCAGCATTTT.

The rearrangement links TRBV5-6 to TRBJ2-6; D is ambiguous. CDR1 is SGHDT, CDR2 YYEEEE, per germline. The CDR3 is 17 amino acids. V was cut by 2 bases and J by 4 bases, with 16 bases left in between. CDR3 bases: TGTGCCAGCAGCTTTTTCGGCTGGGAATCCGGGGCCAACGTCCTGACTTTC. It is translated as CASSFFGWESGANVLTF. Full variable domain (outside the CDR3, taken from reference TRBV5-6 and TRBJ2-6): DAGVTQSPTHLIKTRGQQVTLRCSPKSGHDTVSWYQQALGQGPQFIFQYYEEEERQRGNFPDRFSGHQFPNYSSELNVNALLLGDSALYLCASSFFGWESGANVLTFGAGSRLTVL.

V gene TRBV12-5 combines with J gene TRBJ2-2; D is perhaps TRBD2 (5 bases). Trimming shortened V by 2 bases and J by 6 bases, and 7 bases separated the two germline ends. Germline V gene data show CDR1 as LGHNT and CDR2 as FRNRAP. This CDR3 has 13 residues. The CDR3: CASGLIGAGELFF. The CDR3 DNA reads TGTGCTAGTGGTTTGATCGGGGCCGGGGAGCTGTTTTTT.

This clone was seen just once. This chain links TRBV5-4 with TRBJ2-1; 10 bases agree with TRBD2. This CDR3 comprises 15 residues. Germline CDR1 and CDR2: SGHNT and YYREEE (reference sequence). Trimming cost V 4 bases and J 9 bases; bases outside gene matches: 10. DNA of the CDR3: TGTGCCAGCAGCCCAAGACTAGCGGGTGTCGGTGAGCAGTTCTTC. Its protein product is CASSPRLAGVGEQFF.

The chain joins TRBV27 to TRBJ2-4, with D uncertain. V gave up 2 bases and J gave up 2 bases, with 7 bases separating them. In germline, CDR1 is MNHEY, CDR2 SMNVEV (reference sequence). CDR3 length equals 14 residues. CDR3 protein: CASSLKSTKNIQYF. The DNA for the CDR3 is TGTGCCAGCAGTTTAAAATCGACCAAAAACATTCAGTACTTC.

In its sample, this clone was seen a few times. The genes are TRBV4-2 and TRBJ2-1; 14 nucleotides match TRBD2. The CDR3 covers 16 residues. J gave up 5 bases and V 5 bases, and 5 bases lay outside the gene matches. Looked up from germline, CDR1 is LGHNA and CDR2 is YNFKEQ. CDR3 in amino acids: CASSAGLAGGHNEQFF. The CDR3 DNA sequence: TGTGCCAGCAGCGCAGGACTAGCGGGAGGACACAATGAGCAGTTCTTC.

The V and J genes are TRBV6-5 and TRBJ2-3; tentative D call: TRBD2 (6 bases). The ends were cut back, 4 bases at V and 5 bases at J, with 13 bases in the middle. The CDR3 length is 14 residues. Germline values: CDR1 MNHEY, CDR2 SVGAGI. CDR3: CASSSLGGLDTQYF. The CDR3 nucleotides read TGTGCCAGCAGTTCCCTAGGAGGGCTAGATACGCAGTATTTT.

The rearrangement uses TRBV2 and TRBJ1-5; D gene uncertain. Trimming stripped 6 bases from V and 4 bases from J, with 19 bases between. Germline-derived CDR1 and CDR2 are SNHLY and FYNNEI. CDR3 length: 16 residues. CDR3 residues: CASSHEVGLGNQPQHF. CDR3 coding DNA: TGTGCCAGCAGCCACGAAGTCGGGCTTGGAAATCAGCCCCAGCATTTT.